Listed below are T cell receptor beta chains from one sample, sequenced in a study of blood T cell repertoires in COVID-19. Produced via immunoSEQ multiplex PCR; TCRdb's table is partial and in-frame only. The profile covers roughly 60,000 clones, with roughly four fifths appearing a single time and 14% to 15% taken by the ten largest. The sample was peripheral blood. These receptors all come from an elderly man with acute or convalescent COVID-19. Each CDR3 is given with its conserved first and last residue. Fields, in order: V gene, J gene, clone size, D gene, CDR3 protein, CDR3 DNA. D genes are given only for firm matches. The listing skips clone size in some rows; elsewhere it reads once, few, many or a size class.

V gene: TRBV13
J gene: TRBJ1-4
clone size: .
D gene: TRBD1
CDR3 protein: CASSLGPADRGGKLFF
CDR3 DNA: TGTGCCAGCAGCTTAGGCCCCGCGGACAGGGGTGGGAAACTGTTTTTT

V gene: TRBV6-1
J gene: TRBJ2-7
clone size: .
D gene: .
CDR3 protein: CASSEGWTSRATLQYF
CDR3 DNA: TGTGCCAGCAGTGAAGGATGGACAAGTCGGGCTACTTTACAGTACTTC

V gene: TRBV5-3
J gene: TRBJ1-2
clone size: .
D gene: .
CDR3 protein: CARSLREGYTF
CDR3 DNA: TGTGCCAGAAGCTTACGGGAGGGCTACACCTTC

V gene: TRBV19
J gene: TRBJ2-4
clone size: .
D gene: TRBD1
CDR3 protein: CASSQGGTGILAKNIQYF
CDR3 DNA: TGTGCCAGTAGCCAGGGCGGGACAGGGATTCTAGCCAAAAACATTCAGTACTTC

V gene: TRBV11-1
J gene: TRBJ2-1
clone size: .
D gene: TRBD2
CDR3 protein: CASSPNSGGADNEQFF
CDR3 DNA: TGTGCCAGCAGCCCCAATAGCGGGGGGGCCGACAATGAGCAGTTCTTC

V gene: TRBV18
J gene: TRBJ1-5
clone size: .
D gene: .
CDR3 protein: CATRSRDTNNQPQHF
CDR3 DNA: TGTGCCACCAGGTCCCGGGACACTAACAATCAGCCCCAGCATTTT

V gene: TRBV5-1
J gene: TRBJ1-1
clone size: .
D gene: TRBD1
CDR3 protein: CASSLTGGVNTEAFF
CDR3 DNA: TGCGCCAGCAGCCTGACAGGGGGGGTGAACACTGAAGCTTTCTTT

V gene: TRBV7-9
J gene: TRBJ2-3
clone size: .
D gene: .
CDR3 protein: CASSLEGLADTQYF
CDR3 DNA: TGTGCCAGCAGCTTAGAGGGGCTTGCAGATACGCAGTATTTT

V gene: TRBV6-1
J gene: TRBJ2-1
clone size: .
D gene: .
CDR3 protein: CASREGADSYNEQFF
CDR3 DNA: TGTGCCAGCAGGGAAGGGGCAGACTCCTACAATGAGCAGTTCTTC

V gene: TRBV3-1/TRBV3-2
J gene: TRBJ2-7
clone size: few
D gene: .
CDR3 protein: CASSRTGSYEQYF
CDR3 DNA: TGTGCCAGCAGCCGAACGGGATCCTACGAGCAGTACTTC

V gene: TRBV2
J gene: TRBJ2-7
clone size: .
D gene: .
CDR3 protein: CASSPPRGLNEQYF
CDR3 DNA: TGTGCCAGCAGCCCCCCGCGGGGGCTTAACGAGCAGTACTTC

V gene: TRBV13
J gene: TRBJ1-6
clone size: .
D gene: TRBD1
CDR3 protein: CASSLEDRGNSPLHF
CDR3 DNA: TGTGCCAGCAGCTTAGAGGACAGGGGCAATTCACCCCTCCACTTT

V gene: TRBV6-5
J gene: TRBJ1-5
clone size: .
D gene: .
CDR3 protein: CASSYSSGLNQPQHF
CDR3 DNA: TGTGCCAGCAGTTACTCTTCAGGTCTCAATCAGCCCCAGCATTTT

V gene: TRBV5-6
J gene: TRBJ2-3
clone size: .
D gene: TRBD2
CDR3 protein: CASSLEGTSGDGTDTQYF
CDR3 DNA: TGTGCCAGCAGCTTGGAGGGGACTAGCGGGGATGGCACAGATACGCAGTATTTT

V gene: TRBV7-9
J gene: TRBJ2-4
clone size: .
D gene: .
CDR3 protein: CASSLVRAGVAAKNIQYF
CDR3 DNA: TGTGCCAGCAGCTTAGTCAGGGCAGGTGTCGCGGCCAAAAACATTCAGTACTTC

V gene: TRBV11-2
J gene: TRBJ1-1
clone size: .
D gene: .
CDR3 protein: CASSPGRYKMNTEAFF
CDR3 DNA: TGTGCCAGCAGCCCTGGGCGCTACAAAATGAACACTGAAGCTTTCTTT

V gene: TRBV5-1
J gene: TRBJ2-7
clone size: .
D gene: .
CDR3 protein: CASSLEQGFSYEQYF
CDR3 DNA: TGCGCCAGCAGCTTGGAACAGGGTTTTTCCTACGAGCAGTACTTC

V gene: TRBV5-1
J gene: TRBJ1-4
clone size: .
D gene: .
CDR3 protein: CASSRVGQNEKLFF
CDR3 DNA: TGCGCCAGCAGCCGAGTGGGACAAAATGAAAAACTGTTTTTT

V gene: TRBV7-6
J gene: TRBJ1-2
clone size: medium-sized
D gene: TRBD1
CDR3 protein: CASSLGLLDRGYGYTF
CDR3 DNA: TGTGCCAGCAGCTTAGGGTTATTAGACAGGGGGTATGGCTACACCTTC

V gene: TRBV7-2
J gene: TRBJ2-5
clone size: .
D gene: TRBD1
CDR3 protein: CASSLDRGRGIKRETQYF
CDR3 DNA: TGTGCCAGCAGCCTGGACAGGGGAAGAGGGATAAAGAGAGAGACCCAGTACTTC

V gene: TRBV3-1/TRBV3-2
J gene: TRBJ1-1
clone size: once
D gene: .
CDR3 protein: CASSRRASNTEAFF
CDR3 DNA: TGTGCCAGCAGCCGCAGGGCATCGAACACTGAAGCTTTCTTT

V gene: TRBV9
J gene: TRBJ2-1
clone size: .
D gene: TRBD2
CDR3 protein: CASSLNSGGSYNEQFF
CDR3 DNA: TGTGCCAGCAGCCTAAATAGCGGGGGCTCCTACAATGAGCAGTTCTTC

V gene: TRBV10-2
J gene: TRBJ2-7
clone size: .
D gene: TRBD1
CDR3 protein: CASRNPGQRTYEQYF
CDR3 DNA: TGCGCCAGCAGGAACCCGGGACAGCGCACCTACGAGCAGTACTTC

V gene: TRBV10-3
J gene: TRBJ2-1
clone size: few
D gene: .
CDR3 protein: CAISESGGAQFF
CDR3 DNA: TGTGCCATCAGTGAGTCGGGGGGTGCGCAGTTCTTC

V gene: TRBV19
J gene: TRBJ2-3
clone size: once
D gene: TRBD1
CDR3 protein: CASTGPRDRGITTDTQYF
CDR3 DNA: TGTGCCAGTACGGGCCCCCGGGACAGGGGAATTACCACAGATACGCAGTATTTT